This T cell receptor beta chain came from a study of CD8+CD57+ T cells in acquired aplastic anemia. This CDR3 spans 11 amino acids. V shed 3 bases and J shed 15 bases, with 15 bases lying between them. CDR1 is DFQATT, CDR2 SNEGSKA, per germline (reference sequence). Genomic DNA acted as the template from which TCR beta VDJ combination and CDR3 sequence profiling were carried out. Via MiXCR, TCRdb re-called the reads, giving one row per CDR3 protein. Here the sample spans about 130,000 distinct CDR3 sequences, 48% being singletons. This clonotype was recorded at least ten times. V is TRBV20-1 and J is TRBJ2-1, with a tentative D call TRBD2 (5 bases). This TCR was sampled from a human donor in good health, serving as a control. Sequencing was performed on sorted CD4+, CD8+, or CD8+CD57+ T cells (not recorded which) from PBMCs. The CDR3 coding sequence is TGCAGTGCTAGGGAGCTCGGGGTACCGTTCTTC. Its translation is CSARELGVPFF.